The 13 T cell receptor beta chains given below trace back to one sample, sequenced in a study of control samples from healthy donors and cancer patients. Method: immunoSEQ multiplex PCR; TCRdb's copy keeps in-frame clones and lacks some. Of roughly 130,000 clones in the sample, 75% to 90% were seen once. Sequenced material: blood. These receptors all come from a woman aged 25-40 years in good health.

This chain links TRBV7-2 with TRBJ2-4; no reliable D call. Deletions cut 8 bases from V and 1 base from J, with 9 bases between. This CDR3 is 13 amino acids long. Germline V lookup: CDR1 SGHTA, CDR2 FQGNSA. The CDR3 loop is CASSVDAKNIQYF. CDR3 in DNA: TGTGCCAGCTCGGTAGATGCCAAAAACATTCAGTACTTC.

With respect to this clone: Relative to the germline gene, one junction end is altered; a read error may explain this. The rearrangement joins TRBV18 to TRBJ1-4; D is possibly TRBD1 (5 bases). Germline V gene lookup returns CDR1 KGHSH and CDR2 LQKENI. The CDR3 loop spans 10 amino acids. CDR3 DNA: TGTGCCAGCTCCGTTGTGGGGGTTCGGTTT. Translating it yields CASSVVGVRF.

This CDR3 reads CASRPSLAPDTQYF. The CDR3 DNA sequence: TGTGCCAGCAGGCCCTCACTAGCCCCAGATACGCAGTATTTT. The J gene is TRBJ2-3, the V gene TRBV2; possibly TRBD2 for D (6 bases). The germline CDR1 and CDR2 sequences are SNHLY and FYNNEI. The CDR3 totals 14 residues. V was cut by 6 bases and J by 4 bases, with 14 bases left in between.

This chain uses TRBV4-2 with TRBJ1-2, with D possibly TRBD1 on 6 matching bases. V was pared by 1 base and J by 1 base, with 13 bases between. Per the germline V gene, CDR1 is LGHNA and CDR2 is YNFKEQ. There are 16 residues in the CDR3. The CDR3 loop is CASSQGGRGNNYGYTF. For the CDR3, the DNA is TGTGCCAGCAGCCAAGGGGGTAGGGGGAATAACTATGGCTACACCTTC.

The CDR3 DNA reads as TGTGCCAGCAGCCCGGCGGGGGTAAAGACCCAGTACTTC. Protein sequence: CASSPAGVKTQYF. The chain couples TRBV5-4 to TRBJ2-5, with 7 positions matching TRBD2. This CDR3 spans 13 amino acids. The trim removed 4 bases at V and 6 bases at J, leaving 6 bases unmatched. Germline values: CDR1 SGHNT, CDR2 YYREEE (reference sequence).

This clone was recorded once. The chain couples TRBV6-5 to TRBJ2-4; D gene ambiguous. V was pared by 6 bases and J by 1 base, with 13 bases between. The CDR3 is 15 amino acids. Germline V gene sequence: CDR1 MNHEY, CDR2 SVGAGI. CDR3 sequence: CASRSSPAAKNIQYF. In DNA, the CDR3 is TGTGCCAGCAGAAGTTCCCCGGCGGCCAAAAACATTCAGTACTTC.

Here the CDR3 reads CASSPSTGGYYGYTF. In DNA form, the CDR3 reads TGTGCCAGCTCACCCTCGACAGGGGGTTACTATGGCTACACCTTC. The chain combines TRBV18 with TRBJ1-2; the match to TRBD1 covers 9 bases. The CDR3 contains 15 residues. Per the germline V gene, CDR1 is KGHSH and CDR2 is LQKENI. V dropped 3 bases and J dropped 3; count of bases not matched to a gene: 5.

V is TRBV6-5 and J is TRBJ1-1; no clear D. In germline, CDR1 is MNHEY, CDR2 SVGAGI. V was cut by 10 bases and J by 1 base, with 19 bases left in between. This CDR3 spans 15 amino acids. CDR3 in amino acids: CAIKSPGRPNTEAFF. CDR3 sequence (DNA): TGTGCCATCAAATCTCCGGGGAGGCCGAACACTGAAGCTTTCTTT.

V usage is TRBV5-1 and J usage is TRBJ2-5; D is unresolved. The tail of the sequence fits TRBJ2-7 better, so the J call may be wrong. The CDR3 length is 13 residues. Germline V gives CDR1 SGHRS, CDR2 YFSETQ. The DNA of the CDR3 is TGCGCCAGCAGCTTGGTAGTGGGAAACGAGCAGTACTTC. Its translation is CASSLVVGNEQYF.

The chain uses TRBV2 and TRBJ2-3; D unclear. The V gene lost 5 bases and the J gene lost 5 bases, with 14 bases spanning the gap. Germline V gene lookup returns CDR1 SNHLY and CDR2 FYNNEI. The CDR3 length is 14 residues. The CDR3: CASSRRDLVDTQYF. Written as DNA, the CDR3 is TGTGCCAGCAGTAGAAGGGATTTGGTAGATACGCAGTATTTT.

The rearrangement joins TRBV9 to TRBJ1-2, with D perhaps matching TRBD1 (5 bases). This CDR3 is 14 amino acids long. V lost 3 bases and J lost 0, with 9 bases in between. Germline-derived CDR1 and CDR2 are SGDLS and YYNGEE. CDR3 in DNA: TGTGCCAGCAGCGCTGTGGGGGCTAACTATGGCTACACCTTC. Residues: CASSAVGANYGYTF. Filled out from reference TRBV9 and TRBJ1-2, the complete variable domain reads DSGVTQTPKHLITATGQRVTLRCSPRSGDLSVYWYQQSLDQGLQFLIQYYNGEERAKGNILERFSAQQFPDLHSELNLSSLELGDSALYFCASSAVGANYGYTFGSGTRLTVV.

This clone has a handful of counts. The CDR3 DNA sequence: TGTGCCAGCAGCGTAGGAGGATTCGACACCGGGGAGCTGTTTTTT. This encodes CASSVGGFDTGELFF. The chain is built from TRBV9 and TRBJ2-2; D call uncertain. CDR1 and CDR2 (germline): SGDLS, YYNGEE. This CDR3 region has 15 residues. Trimming removed 0 bases from V and 3 bases from J, with 9 bases in between.

This clone appeared a few times. Here the CDR3 reads CASSDRGGDTNNEQFF. CDR3 sequence (DNA): TGTGCCAGCAGTGATAGGGGCGGGGACACCAACAATGAGCAGTTCTTC. The chain combines TRBV6-4 with TRBJ2-1; perhaps D is TRBD1 or TRBD2 (6 bases each). Trimming pared 3 bases from V and 5 bases from J, leaving 17 bases between. Germline loops: CDR1 MRHNA, CDR2 SNTAGT. This CDR3 spans 16 amino acids.